This is a list of T cell receptor beta chains from one sample in a study of response to subunit inactivated influenza vaccine. TCRdb itself ran the RT-PCR reads through MiXCR, one entry per CDR3 protein. The sample includes hundreds of thousands of distinct CDR3 sequences, roughly 20% seen only once; the top ten take 9% to 12%. Sequencing was performed on PBMCs from blood, taken approximately 22 months after vaccination. All receptors derive from a man in his fifties or sixties who received an inactivated influenza vaccine. Each CDR3 is given with its conserved first and last residue. A D gene is named only where the DNA matches it firmly. A clone size is listed for some rows: how often the clone was seen (once, few, many), or a class if it is expanded.

size: few
J: TRBJ2-3
V: TRBV4-2
D: TRBD2
length: 15
DNA: TGTGCCAGCAGCCCCCGGAGCGGGAGCTCAGATACGCAGTATTTT
CDR3: CASSPRSGSSDTQYF

size: few
J: TRBJ2-5
V: TRBV6-2/TRBV6-3
D: -
length: 11
DNA: TGTGCCAGCAGTTATTTTGAGACCCAGTACTTC
CDR3: CASSYFETQYF

size: few
J: TRBJ1-1
V: TRBV29-1
D: TRBD1
length: 13
DNA: TGCAGCGTAGGGGACAGGTCCCTCGCTGAAGCTTTCTTT
CDR3: CSVGDRSLAEAFF

size: few
J: TRBJ1-5
V: TRBV7-8
D: TRBD1
length: 18
DNA: TGTGCCAGCAGCCCTAGCTTAAACAGGGGTTTTCGCAATCAGCCCCAGCATTTT
CDR3: CASSPSLNRGFRNQPQHF

size: -
J: TRBJ2-7
V: TRBV6-6
D: TRBD2
length: 13
DNA: TGTGCCAGCAGTTACCCGGGGGGGGACGAGCAGTACTTC
CDR3: CASSYPGGDEQYF

size: -
J: TRBJ1-2
V: TRBV4-3
D: -
length: 13
DNA: TGCGCCAGCAGCCAGGTTCATCGCTATGGCTACACCTTC
CDR3: CASSQVHRYGYTF

size: -
J: TRBJ1-3
V: TRBV5-1
D: -
length: 16
DNA: TGCGCCAGCAGCTTGGCCGCGGGGGCCTCTGGAAACACCATATATTTT
CDR3: CASSLAAGASGNTIYF

size: -
J: TRBJ1-3
V: TRBV21-1
D: -
length: 15
DNA: TGTGCCAGCAGCCAAGGGGCCTTCTCTGGAAACACCATATATTTT
CDR3: CASSQGAFSGNTIYF

size: -
J: TRBJ2-2
V: TRBV14
D: TRBD2
length: 17
DNA: TGTGCCAGCAGCCAAGTTTCTTGGGGGAGGGCCGTCGGGGAGCTGTTTTTT
CDR3: CASSQVSWGRAVGELFF

size: few
J: TRBJ2-5
V: TRBV4-2
D: -
length: 12
DNA: TGTGCCAGCGGAGCTACCTTAGAGACCCAGTACTTC
CDR3: CASGATLETQYF

size: few
J: TRBJ2-3
V: TRBV5-1
D: -
length: 14
DNA: TGCGCCAGCAGCTTATCAGAAAACACAGATACGCAGTATTTT
CDR3: CASSLSENTDTQYF

size: -
J: TRBJ2-3
V: TRBV20-1
D: TRBD2
length: 18
DNA: TGCAGTGCCCAATCCTCTTTACTAGCGTTCACTAGCACAGATACGCAGTATTTT
CDR3: CSAQSSLLAFTSTDTQYF

size: many
J: TRBJ1-1
V: TRBV28
D: TRBD1
length: 12
DNA: TGTGCCAGCAGTTTAGGACAGGTCAAAGCTTTCTTT
CDR3: CASSLGQVKAFF

size: -
J: TRBJ1-2
V: TRBV28
D: -
length: 12
DNA: TGTGCCAGCAGTACCGTAGGGGGTGGCTACACCTTC
CDR3: CASSTVGGGYTF

size: -
J: TRBJ2-3
V: TRBV5-1
D: TRBD2
length: 16
DNA: TGCGCCAGCAGCTTGGAAGCTAGCGGGATGACAGATACGCAGTATTTT
CDR3: CASSLEASGMTDTQYF

size: -
J: TRBJ1-2
V: TRBV6-5
D: -
length: 13
DNA: TGTGCCAGCAGTACGCGACAGCGCTATGGCTACACCTTC
CDR3: CASSTRQRYGYTF

size: few
J: TRBJ1-2
V: TRBV6-6
D: -
length: 13
DNA: TGTGCCAGCTCGAGAAGGCAAGGGTATGGCTACACCTTC
CDR3: CASSRRQGYGYTF

size: -
J: TRBJ2-3
V: TRBV7-8
D: TRBD2
length: 16
DNA: TGTGCCAGCAGCTTCCTTAGCGGGAGGAGAACAGATACGCAGTATTTT
CDR3: CASSFLSGRRTDTQYF

size: -
J: TRBJ1-1
V: TRBV20-1
D: -
length: 14
DNA: TGCAGTGCTAGCCGGACAGCGGCTCGGGGTGAAGCTTTCTTT
CDR3: CSASRTAARGEAFF

size: few
J: TRBJ2-1
V: TRBV6-5
D: TRBD1
length: 14
DNA: TGTGCCAGCAGTTACAGGGGGCACTACAATGAGCAGTTCTTC
CDR3: CASSYRGHYNEQFF

size: few
J: TRBJ2-3
V: TRBV10-3
D: -
length: 15
DNA: TGTGCCATCAGTGAAGAGGGCGCTAAGACAGATACGCAGTATTTT
CDR3: CAISEEGAKTDTQYF

size: -
J: TRBJ2-7
V: TRBV10-3
D: TRBD1
length: 12
DNA: TGTGCCACTGGGACAGGGGGCAACGAGCAGTACTTC
CDR3: CATGTGGNEQYF

size: few
J: TRBJ1-3
V: TRBV2
D: -
length: 14
DNA: TGTGCCAGCAGTCAAATTAGCTCTGGAAACACCATATATTTT
CDR3: CASSQISSGNTIYF

size: -
J: TRBJ2-1
V: TRBV20-1
D: TRBD2
length: 15
DNA: TGCAGTGCTAGAGATCGCCTAGCGGTACGGATTGAGCAGTTCTTC
CDR3: CSARDRLAVRIEQFF

size: -
J: TRBJ1-1
V: TRBV20-1
D: TRBD1
length: 13
DNA: TGCAGTGCTATAGGGGGCGCCTTCGCTGAAGCTTTCTTT
CDR3: CSAIGGAFAEAFF

size: -
J: TRBJ2-7
V: TRBV20-1
D: TRBD2
length: 14
DNA: TGCAGTGCAAAAAGGGGAGGGAAGGCCTACGAGCAGTACTTC
CDR3: CSAKRGGKAYEQYF

size: few
J: TRBJ1-5
V: TRBV6-2/TRBV6-3
D: -
length: 13
DNA: TGTGCCAGCAGTTACCGGGAGGCTCAGCCCCAGCATTTT
CDR3: CASSYREAQPQHF

size: few
J: TRBJ2-1
V: TRBV28
D: TRBD2
length: 15
DNA: TGTGCCAGCAGTCCACTAGCGGGGGGGTTAGATGAGCAGTTCTTC
CDR3: CASSPLAGGLDEQFF

size: -
J: TRBJ1-2
V: TRBV20-1
D: -
length: 15
DNA: TGCAGTGCTAGAGATGCAGGGGCGGGGATTTATGGCTACACCTTC
CDR3: CSARDAGAGIYGYTF

size: many
J: TRBJ1-2
V: TRBV6-5
D: -
length: 14
DNA: TGTGCCAGCAGTTATCGGGCCACTAACTATGGCTACACCTTC
CDR3: CASSYRATNYGYTF

size: medium-sized
J: TRBJ2-2
V: TRBV10-3
D: TRBD1
length: 17
DNA: TGTGCCATCAGACGGGGAAGGGGACAGGCGAACACCGGGGAGCTGTTTTTT
CDR3: CAIRRGRGQANTGELFF

size: -
J: TRBJ2-1
V: TRBV28
D: -
length: 14
DNA: TGTGCCAGCAGCCCTGGGGGGTCACGGAATGAGCAGTTCTTC
CDR3: CASSPGGSRNEQFF

size: few
J: TRBJ2-4
V: TRBV7-9
D: -
length: 16
DNA: TGTGCCAGCAGCCATGAGGGGGGCGGTCAGAGAGGCATTCAGTACTTC
CDR3: CASSHEGGGQRGIQYF

size: few
J: TRBJ1-6
V: TRBV20-1
D: TRBD1
length: 16
DNA: TGCAGTGCTAGGAGCGCCAGGGGGATCTATAATTCACCCCTCCACTTT
CDR3: CSARSARGIYNSPLHF

size: few
J: TRBJ1-6
V: TRBV28
D: -
length: 14
DNA: TGTGCCAGCAGGGGGTCCACAGGTGGTTCACCCCTCCACTTT
CDR3: CASRGSTGGSPLHF

size: -
J: TRBJ2-7
V: TRBV16
D: -
length: 17
DNA: TGTGCCAGCACCCCACGGGGCGCCCATGACAATTCCTACGAGCAGTACTTC
CDR3: CASTPRGAHDNSYEQYF

size: few
J: TRBJ2-3
V: TRBV4-3
D: -
length: 16
DNA: TGCGCCAGCAGCCAAGAAAATGCGGGCCGCGGGGATACGCAGTATTTT
CDR3: CASSQENAGRGDTQYF

size: few
J: TRBJ2-5
V: TRBV7-6
D: TRBD2
length: 19
DNA: TGTGCCAGCAGCCCCAACTACTGGACTAGCGGGAGAGGTTGGGAGACCCAGTACTTC
CDR3: CASSPNYWTSGRGWETQYF

size: -
J: TRBJ1-1
V: TRBV5-5
D: -
length: 17
DNA: TGTGCCAGCAGCCCTTGGGGCCCGGCCAGGGGTAATACTGAAGCTTTCTTT
CDR3: CASSPWGPARGNTEAFF

size: -
J: TRBJ2-7
V: TRBV18
D: TRBD1
length: 14
DNA: TGTGCCAGCTCACCACGGGCACAGGGGTACGAGCAGTACTTC
CDR3: CASSPRAQGYEQYF

size: -
J: TRBJ2-7
V: TRBV10-3
D: TRBD1
length: 15
DNA: TGTGCCATCAGTGAGTGGGCAGGGGGCAAGTACGAGCAGTACTTC
CDR3: CAISEWAGGKYEQYF

size: -
J: TRBJ2-3
V: TRBV7-9
D: -
length: 12
DNA: TGTGCCAGCAGCGCCAGCGGAGATACGCAGTATTTT
CDR3: CASSASGDTQYF

size: few
J: TRBJ1-1
V: TRBV29-1
D: -
length: 10
DNA: TGCAGCGTTGTAGGGGTTGGAGCTTTCTTT
CDR3: CSVVGVGAFF

size: -
J: TRBJ1-2
V: TRBV5-1
D: -
length: 11
DNA: TGCGCCAGCAGCTCGGGAGCTGGCTACACCTTC
CDR3: CASSSGAGYTF

size: few
J: TRBJ1-5
V: TRBV12-3/TRBV12-4
D: TRBD1
length: 15
DNA: TGTGCCAGCAGTCCAGGGGGGGGTTACAATCAGCCCCAGCATTTT
CDR3: CASSPGGGYNQPQHF

size: -
J: TRBJ2-5
V: TRBV5-1
D: -
length: 14
DNA: TGCGCCAGCAGCTTAGACGGGGTTGGAGAGACCCAGTACTTC
CDR3: CASSLDGVGETQYF

size: few
J: TRBJ2-3
V: TRBV5-1
D: TRBD2
length: 15
DNA: TGCGCCAGCAGCTTGACGGGGGGACTCACAGATACGCAGTATTTT
CDR3: CASSLTGGLTDTQYF

size: -
J: TRBJ2-1
V: TRBV27
D: -
length: 14
DNA: TGTGCCAGCAGCCCCCTGGACAGAACCAATGAGCAGTTCTTC
CDR3: CASSPLDRTNEQFF

size: many
J: TRBJ1-5
V: TRBV7-8
D: TRBD1
length: 14
DNA: TGTGCCAGCAGCTCGGACAGGGGAGCGCAGCCCCAGCATTTT
CDR3: CASSSDRGAQPQHF

size: few
J: TRBJ2-1
V: TRBV7-3
D: -
length: 13
DNA: TGTGCCAGCAGCTCAAGAACTATCACTGAGCAGTTCTTC
CDR3: CASSSRTITEQFF

size: -
J: TRBJ2-5
V: TRBV15
D: -
length: 13
DNA: TGTGCCACCAGCATGAAGAGGCGGGAGACCCAGTACTTC
CDR3: CATSMKRRETQYF